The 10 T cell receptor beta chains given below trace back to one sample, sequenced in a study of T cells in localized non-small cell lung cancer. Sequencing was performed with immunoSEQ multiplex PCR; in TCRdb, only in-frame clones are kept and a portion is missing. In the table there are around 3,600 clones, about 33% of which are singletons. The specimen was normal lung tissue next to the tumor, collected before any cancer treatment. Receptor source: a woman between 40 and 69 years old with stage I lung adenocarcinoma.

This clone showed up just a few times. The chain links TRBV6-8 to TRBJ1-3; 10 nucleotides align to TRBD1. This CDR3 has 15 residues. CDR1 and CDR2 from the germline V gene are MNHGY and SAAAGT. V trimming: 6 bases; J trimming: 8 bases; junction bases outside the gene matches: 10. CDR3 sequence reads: CASRPGQGSLHTIYF. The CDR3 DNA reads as TGTGCCAGCAGGCCGGGACAGGGGAGTCTCCACACCATATATTTT.

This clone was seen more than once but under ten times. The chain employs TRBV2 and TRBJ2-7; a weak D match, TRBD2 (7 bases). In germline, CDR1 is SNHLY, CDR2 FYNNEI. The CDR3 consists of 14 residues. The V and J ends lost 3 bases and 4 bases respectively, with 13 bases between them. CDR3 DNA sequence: TGTGCCAGCAGTGACTGGCGGGGGCCATACGAGCAGTACTTC. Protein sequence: CASSDWRGPYEQYF.

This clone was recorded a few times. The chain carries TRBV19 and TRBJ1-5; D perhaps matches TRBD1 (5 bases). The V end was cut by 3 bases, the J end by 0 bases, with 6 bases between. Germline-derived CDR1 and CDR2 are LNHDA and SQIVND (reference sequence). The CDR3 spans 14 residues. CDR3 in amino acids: CASSIRDSNQPQHF. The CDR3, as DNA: TGTGCCAGTAGTATCAGGGATAGCAATCAGCCCCAGCATTTT. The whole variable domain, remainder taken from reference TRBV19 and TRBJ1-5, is DGGITQSPKYLFRKEGQNVTLSCEQNLNHDAMYWYRQDPGQGLRLIYYSQIVNDFQKGDIAEGYSVSREKKESFPLTVTSAQKNPTAFYLCASSIRDSNQPQHFGDGTRLSIL.

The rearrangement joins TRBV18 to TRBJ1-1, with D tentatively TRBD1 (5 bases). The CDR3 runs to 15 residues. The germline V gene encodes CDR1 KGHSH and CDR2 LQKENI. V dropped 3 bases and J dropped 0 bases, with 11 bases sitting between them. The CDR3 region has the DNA TGTGCCAGCTCACCCCGACAGAGCATGAACACTGAAGCTTTCTTT. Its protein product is CASSPRQSMNTEAFF.

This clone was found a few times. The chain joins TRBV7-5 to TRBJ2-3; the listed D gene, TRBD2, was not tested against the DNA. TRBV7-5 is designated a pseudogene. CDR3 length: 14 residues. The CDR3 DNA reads TGTGCCAGCAGCAAGGGCGGGAACACAGATACGCAGTATTTT. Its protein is CASSKGGNTDTQYF.

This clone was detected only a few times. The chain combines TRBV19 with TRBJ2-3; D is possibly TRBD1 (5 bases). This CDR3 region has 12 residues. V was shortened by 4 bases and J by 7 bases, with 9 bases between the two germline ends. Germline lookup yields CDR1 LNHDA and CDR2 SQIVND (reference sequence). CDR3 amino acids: CASSKDRNTQYF. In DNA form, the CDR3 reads TGTGCCAGTAGTAAAGACAGAAATACGCAGTATTTT.

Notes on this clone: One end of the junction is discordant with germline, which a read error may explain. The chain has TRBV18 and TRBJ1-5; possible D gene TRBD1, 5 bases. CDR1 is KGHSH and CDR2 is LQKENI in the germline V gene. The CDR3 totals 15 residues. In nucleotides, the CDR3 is TGTGCCAGCTCACCAGGGGGGGGTAGCGATCAGCCCCAGCATTTT. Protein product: CASSPGGGSDQPQHF. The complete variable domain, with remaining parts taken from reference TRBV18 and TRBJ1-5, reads NAGVMQNPRHLVRRRGQEARLRCSPMKGHSHVYWYRQLPEEGLKFMVYLQKENIIDESGMPKERFSAEFPKEGPSILRIQQVVRGDSAAYFCASSPGGGSDQPQHFGDGTRLSIL.

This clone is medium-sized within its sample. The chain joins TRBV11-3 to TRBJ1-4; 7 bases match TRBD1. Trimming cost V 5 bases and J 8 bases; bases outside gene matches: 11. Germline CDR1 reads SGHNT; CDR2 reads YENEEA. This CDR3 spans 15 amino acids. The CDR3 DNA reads TGTGCCAGCAGCCGCGCGGAGGGGGCTGGGGAAAAACTGTTTTTT. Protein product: CASSRAEGAGEKLFF.

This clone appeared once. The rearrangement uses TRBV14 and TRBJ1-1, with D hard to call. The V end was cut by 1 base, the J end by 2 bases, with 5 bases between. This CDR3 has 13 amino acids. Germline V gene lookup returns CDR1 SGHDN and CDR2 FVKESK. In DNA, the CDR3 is TGTGCCAGCAGCCAAGTTTTAAACACTGAAGCTTTCTTT. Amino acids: CASSQVLNTEAFF. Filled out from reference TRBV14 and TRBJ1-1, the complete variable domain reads EAGVTQFPSHSVIEKGQTVTLRCDPISGHDNLYWYRRVMGKEIKFLLHFVKESKQDESGMPNNRFLAERTGGTYSTLKVQPAELEDSGVYFCASSQVLNTEAFFGQGTRLTVV.

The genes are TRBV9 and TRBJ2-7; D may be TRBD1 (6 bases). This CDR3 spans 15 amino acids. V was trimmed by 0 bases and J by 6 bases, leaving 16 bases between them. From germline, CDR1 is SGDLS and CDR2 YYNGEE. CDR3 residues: CASSVDAGQSSEQYF. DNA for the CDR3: TGTGCCAGCAGCGTAGACGCCGGACAGTCCAGCGAGCAGTACTTC.